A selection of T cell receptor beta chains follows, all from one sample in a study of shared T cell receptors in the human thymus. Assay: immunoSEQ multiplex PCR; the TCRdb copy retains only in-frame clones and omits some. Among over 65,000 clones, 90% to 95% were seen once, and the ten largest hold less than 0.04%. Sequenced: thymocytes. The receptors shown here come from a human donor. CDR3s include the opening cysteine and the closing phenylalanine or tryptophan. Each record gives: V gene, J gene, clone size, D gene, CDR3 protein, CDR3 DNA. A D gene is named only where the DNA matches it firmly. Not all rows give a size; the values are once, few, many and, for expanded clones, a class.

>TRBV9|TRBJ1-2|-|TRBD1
CASMGDSGGDHGYTF
TGTGCCAGCATGGGGGACTCAGGGGGCGATCATGGCTACACCTTC
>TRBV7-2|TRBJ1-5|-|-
CASSLGRGQPQHF
TGTGCCAGCAGCTTAGGACGAGGTCAGCCCCAGCATTTT
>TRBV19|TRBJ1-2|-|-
CASSMVPIMRYGYTF
TGTGCCAGTAGTATGGTACCCATAATGCGGTATGGCTACACCTTC
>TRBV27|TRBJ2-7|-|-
CASSLMVKQGWPYEQYF
TGTGCCAGCAGTTTAATGGTGAAACAGGGTTGGCCCTACGAGCAGTACTTC
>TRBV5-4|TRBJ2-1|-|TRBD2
CASSHRGGALNEQFF
TGTGCCAGCAGCCACCGGGGGGGTGCTCTCAATGAGCAGTTCTTC
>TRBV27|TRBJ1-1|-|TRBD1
CASSLEPQGGGSEAFF
TGTGCCAGCAGTCTGGAACCACAGGGAGGGGGCTCGGAAGCTTTCTTT
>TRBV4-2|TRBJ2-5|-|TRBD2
CASSQERASGWETQYF
TGTGCCAGCAGCCAAGAACGTGCTAGCGGGTGGGAGACCCAGTACTTC
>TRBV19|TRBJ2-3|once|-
CASSIGASRDTQYF
TGTGCCAGTAGTATAGGGGCTAGCCGGGATACGCAGTATTTT
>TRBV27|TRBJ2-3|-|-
CASSFARDHRSTDTQYF
TGTGCCAGCAGCTTCGCCAGGGATCACCGATCCACAGATACGCAGTATTTT
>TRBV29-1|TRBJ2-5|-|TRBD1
CSVVRRGRETQYF
TGCAGCGTTGTTCGCAGGGGGCGTGAGACCCAGTACTTC
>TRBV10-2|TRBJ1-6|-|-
CASMGSRAYNSPLHF
TGCGCCAGCATGGGGAGTCGGGCCTATAATTCACCCCTCCACTTT
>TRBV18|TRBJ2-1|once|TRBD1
CASSPPTWAGGSYNEQFF
TGTGCCAGCTCACCACCGACCTGGGCAGGGGGCTCCTACAATGAGCAGTTCTTC
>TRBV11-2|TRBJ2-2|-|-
CASSLDGPHTGELFF
TGTGCCAGCAGCTTAGACGGACCGCACACCGGGGAGCTGTTTTTT
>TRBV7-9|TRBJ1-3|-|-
CASSFTDRKGTIYF
TGTGCCAGCAGCTTCACGGACAGAAAAGGGACCATATATTTT
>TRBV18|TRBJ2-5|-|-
CASSTPGSETQYF
TGTGCCAGCTCAACACCAGGGTCAGAGACCCAGTACTTC
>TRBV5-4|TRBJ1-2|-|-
CASSQGGGENYGYTF
TGTGCCAGCAGCCAGGGTGGAGGGGAAAACTATGGCTACACCTTC
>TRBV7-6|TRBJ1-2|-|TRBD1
CASSLIHSGFWTGRRNNYGYTF
TGTGCCAGCAGCTTAATCCACTCAGGTTTTTGGACAGGGCGCCGAAATAACTATGGCTACACCTTC
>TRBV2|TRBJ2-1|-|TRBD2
CASRTSPGLAGLDEQFF
TGTGCCAGCAGGACAAGTCCGGGACTAGCGGGCTTAGATGAGCAGTTCTTC